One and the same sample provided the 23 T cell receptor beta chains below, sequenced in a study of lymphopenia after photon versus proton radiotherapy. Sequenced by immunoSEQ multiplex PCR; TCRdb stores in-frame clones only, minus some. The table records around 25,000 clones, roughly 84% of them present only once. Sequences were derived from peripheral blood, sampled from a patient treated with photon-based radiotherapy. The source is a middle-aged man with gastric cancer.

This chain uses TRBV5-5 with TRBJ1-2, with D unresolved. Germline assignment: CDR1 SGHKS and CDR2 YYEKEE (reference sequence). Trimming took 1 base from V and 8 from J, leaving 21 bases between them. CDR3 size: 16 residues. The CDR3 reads CASSLRPAFSRFGYTF. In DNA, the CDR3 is TGTGCCAGCAGCTTGCGCCCAGCCTTCTCCCGTTTCGGCTACACCTTC.

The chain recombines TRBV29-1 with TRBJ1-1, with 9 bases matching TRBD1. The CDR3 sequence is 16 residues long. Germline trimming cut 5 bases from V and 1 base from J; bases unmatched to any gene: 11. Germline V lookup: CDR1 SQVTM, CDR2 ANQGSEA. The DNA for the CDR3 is TGCAGCGTTTCCCCAAGACAGGGGGTGTCGAACACTGAAGCTTTCTTT. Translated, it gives CSVSPRQGVSNTEAFF.

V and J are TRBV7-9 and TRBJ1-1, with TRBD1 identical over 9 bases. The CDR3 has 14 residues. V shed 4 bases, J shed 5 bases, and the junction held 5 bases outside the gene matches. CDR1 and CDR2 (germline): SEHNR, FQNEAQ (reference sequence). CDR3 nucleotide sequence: TGTGCCAGCAGCTCAACAGGGGGCGCAACTGAAGCTTTCTTT. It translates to CASSSTGGATEAFF.

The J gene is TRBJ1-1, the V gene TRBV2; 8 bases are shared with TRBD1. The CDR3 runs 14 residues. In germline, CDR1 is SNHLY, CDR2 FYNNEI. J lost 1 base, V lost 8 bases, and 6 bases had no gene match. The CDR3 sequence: CASRQGRGNTEAFF. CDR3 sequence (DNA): TGTGCCAGCCGACAGGGGAGAGGGAACACTGAAGCTTTCTTT. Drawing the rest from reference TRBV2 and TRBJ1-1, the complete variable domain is EPEVTQTPSHQVTQMGQEVILRCVPISNHLYFYWYRQILGQKVEFLVSFYNNEISEKSEIFDDQFSVERPDGSNFTLKIRSTKLEDSAMYFCASRQGRGNTEAFFGQGTRLTVV.

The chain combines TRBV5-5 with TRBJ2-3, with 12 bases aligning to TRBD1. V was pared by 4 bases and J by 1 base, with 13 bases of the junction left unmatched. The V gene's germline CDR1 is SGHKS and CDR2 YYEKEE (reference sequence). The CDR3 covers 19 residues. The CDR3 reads CASSPIGTGGGVGTDTQYF. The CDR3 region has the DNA TGTGCCAGCAGCCCAATAGGGACAGGGGGCGGCGTGGGCACAGATACGCAGTATTTT.

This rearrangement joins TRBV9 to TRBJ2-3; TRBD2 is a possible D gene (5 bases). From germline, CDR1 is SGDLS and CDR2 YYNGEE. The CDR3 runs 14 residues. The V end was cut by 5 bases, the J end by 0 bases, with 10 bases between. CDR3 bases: TGTGCCAGCAGTGTACGGGGTAGCACAGATACGCAGTATTTT. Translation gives CASSVRGSTDTQYF.

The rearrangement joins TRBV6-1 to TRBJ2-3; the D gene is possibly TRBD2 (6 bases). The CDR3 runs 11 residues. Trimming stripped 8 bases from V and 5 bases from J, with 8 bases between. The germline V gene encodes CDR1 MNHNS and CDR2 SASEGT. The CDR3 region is CASRGVDTQYF. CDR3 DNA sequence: TGTGCCAGCCGCGGGGTAGATACGCAGTATTTT.

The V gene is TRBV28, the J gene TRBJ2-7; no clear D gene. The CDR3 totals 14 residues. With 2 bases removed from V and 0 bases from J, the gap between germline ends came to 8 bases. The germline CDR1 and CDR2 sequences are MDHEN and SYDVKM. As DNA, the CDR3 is TGTGCCAGCAGTTTAGGGCCGAGCTCCTACGAGCAGTACTTC. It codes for CASSLGPSSYEQYF.

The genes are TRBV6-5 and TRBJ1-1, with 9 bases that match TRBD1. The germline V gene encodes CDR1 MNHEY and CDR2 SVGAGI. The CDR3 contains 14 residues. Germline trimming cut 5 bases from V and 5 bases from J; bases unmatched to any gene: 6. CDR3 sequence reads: CASSTQGALTEAFF. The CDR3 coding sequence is TGTGCCAGCAGTACACAGGGGGCGCTGACTGAAGCTTTCTTT.

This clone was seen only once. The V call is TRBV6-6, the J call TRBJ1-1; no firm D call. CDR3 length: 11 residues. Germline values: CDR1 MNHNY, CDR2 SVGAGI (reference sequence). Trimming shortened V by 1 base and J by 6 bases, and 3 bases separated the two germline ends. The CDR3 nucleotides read TGTGCCAGCAGTTACTGGCCTGAAGCTTTCTTT. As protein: CASSYWPEAFF.

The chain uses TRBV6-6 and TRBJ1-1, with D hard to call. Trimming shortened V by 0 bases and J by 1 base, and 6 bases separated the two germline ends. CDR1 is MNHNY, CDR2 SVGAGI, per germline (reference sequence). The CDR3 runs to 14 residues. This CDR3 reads CASSYSGKNTEAFF. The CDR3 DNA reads TGTGCCAGCAGTTACTCTGGAAAGAACACTGAAGCTTTCTTT.

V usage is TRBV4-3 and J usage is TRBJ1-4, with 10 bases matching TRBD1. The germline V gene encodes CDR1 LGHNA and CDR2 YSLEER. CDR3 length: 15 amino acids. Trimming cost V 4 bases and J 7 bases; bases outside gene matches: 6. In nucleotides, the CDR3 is TGCGCCAGCAGCCCCGGGACAGGGGCGGGTGAAAAACTGTTTTTT. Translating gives CASSPGTGAGEKLFF.

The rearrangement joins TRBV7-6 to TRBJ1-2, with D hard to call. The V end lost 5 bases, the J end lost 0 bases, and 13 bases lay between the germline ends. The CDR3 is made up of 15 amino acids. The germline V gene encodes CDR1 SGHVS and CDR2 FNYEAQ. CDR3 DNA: TGTGCCAGCAGCCCAAGGGTTGGGGCTAACTATGGCTACACCTTC. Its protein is CASSPRVGANYGYTF.

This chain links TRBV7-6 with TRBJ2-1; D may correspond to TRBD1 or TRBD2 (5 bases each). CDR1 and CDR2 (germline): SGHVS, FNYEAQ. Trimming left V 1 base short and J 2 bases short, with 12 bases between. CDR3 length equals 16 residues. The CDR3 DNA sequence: TGTGCCAGCAGCTTAGGGGGGAACGAACCCTACAATGAGCAGTTCTTC. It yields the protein CASSLGGNEPYNEQFF.

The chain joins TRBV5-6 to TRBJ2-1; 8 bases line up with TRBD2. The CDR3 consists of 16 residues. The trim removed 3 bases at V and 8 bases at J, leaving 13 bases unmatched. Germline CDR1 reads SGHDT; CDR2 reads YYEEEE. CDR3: CASSSLGGANNDEQFF. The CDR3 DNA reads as TGTGCCAGCAGCTCCCTCGGGGGGGCGAACAACGATGAGCAGTTCTTC.

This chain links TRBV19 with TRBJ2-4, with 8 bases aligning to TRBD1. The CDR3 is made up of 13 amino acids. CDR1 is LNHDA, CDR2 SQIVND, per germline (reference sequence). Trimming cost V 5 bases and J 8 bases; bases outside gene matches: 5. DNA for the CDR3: TGTGCCAGTAGTTCCCAGGGGGCTGACATTCAGTACTTC. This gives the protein CASSSQGADIQYF.

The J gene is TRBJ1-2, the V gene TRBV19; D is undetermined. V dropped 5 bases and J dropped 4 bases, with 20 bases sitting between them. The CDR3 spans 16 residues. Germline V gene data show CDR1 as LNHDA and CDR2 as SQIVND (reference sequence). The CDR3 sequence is CASSPDSGPLTYGYTF. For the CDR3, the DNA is TGTGCCAGTAGTCCCGACTCAGGACCTCTTACCTATGGCTACACCTTC.

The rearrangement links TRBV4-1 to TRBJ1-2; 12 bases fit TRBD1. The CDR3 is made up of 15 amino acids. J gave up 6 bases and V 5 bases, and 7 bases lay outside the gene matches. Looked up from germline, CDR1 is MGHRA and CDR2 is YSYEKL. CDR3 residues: CASSSPGQGAHGYTF. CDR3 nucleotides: TGCGCCAGCAGCTCGCCGGGACAGGGGGCACATGGCTACACCTTC.

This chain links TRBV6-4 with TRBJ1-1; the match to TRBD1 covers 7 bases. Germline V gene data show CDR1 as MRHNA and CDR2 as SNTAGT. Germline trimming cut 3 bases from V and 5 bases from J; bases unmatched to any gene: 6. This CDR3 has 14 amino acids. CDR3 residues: CASSEDRLGTEAFF. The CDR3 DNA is TGTGCCAGCAGTGAGGACAGGCTAGGGACTGAAGCTTTCTTT.

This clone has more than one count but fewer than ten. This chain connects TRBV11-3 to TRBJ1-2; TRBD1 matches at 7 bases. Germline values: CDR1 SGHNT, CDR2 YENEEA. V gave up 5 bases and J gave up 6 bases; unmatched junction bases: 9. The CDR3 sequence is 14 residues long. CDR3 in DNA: TGTGCCAGCAGCACCCCGACAGGGTCAGATGGCTACACCTTC. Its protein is CASSTPTGSDGYTF.

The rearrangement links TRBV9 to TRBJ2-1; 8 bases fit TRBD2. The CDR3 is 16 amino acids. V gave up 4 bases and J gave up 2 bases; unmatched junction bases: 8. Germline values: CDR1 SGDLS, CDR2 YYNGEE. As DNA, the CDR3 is TGTGCCAGCAGCCCCGGGGGGGACGGAGCCTACAATGAGCAGTTCTTC. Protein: CASSPGGDGAYNEQFF.

The CDR3 DNA reads TGTGCCAGCAGCAAATGCGACAGGGGCTCCTACAATGAGCAGTTCTTC. Translated, it gives CASSKCDRGSYNEQFF. The chain combines TRBV21-1 with TRBJ2-1; the table assigns TRBD1, which was not confirmed against the DNA. TRBV21-1 is described as a pseudogene. This CDR3 contains 16 residues.

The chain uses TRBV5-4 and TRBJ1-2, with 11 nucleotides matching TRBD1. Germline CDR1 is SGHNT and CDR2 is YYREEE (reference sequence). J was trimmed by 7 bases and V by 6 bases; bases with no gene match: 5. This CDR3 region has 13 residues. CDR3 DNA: TGTGCCAGCACCCGGGACAGGGGGGGTGGCTACACCTTC. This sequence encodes CASTRDRGGGYTF.